The sequence of this TCR beta chain was determined in a study of T-cell reconstitution after alpha-beta-depleted transplantation in children (dated by TCRdb to 2016 to 2017). General notes on the study: T-cell immune reconstitution after TCRalphabeta/CD19-depleted allogeneic hematopoietic cell transplantation in children was quantitatively tracked in the study by means of TCR repertoire profiling. What the research found in general, with its limitations: Over subsequent months, a decline in hyperexpanded clone frequencies was noted, and after one year, T-cell counts and TCRbeta diversity were mostly ascribed to newly produced T cells. Apparently early alphabetaT-cell count recovery about two months after transplant reportedly relied on only several hundred rapidly expanded clones derived from non-depleted graft cells. In some patients, the high TCRbeta diversity seen at day 60 was put down to recipient T cells and intrathymic progenitors that had survived conditioning.

The treatment or condition label here, explained by the study, means: allogeneic hematopoietic cell transplantation with graft depleted of TCRalphabeta T cells and CD19 B cells. TCRalphabeta/CD19-depleted allogeneic hematopoietic cell grafts were given to the transplant recipients, all of whom were children. Library preparation used PCR. The reads were generated on an Illumina HiSeq 2500. Molecular barcoding was employed in the preparation of TCR libraries, with unique molecular identifiers being used to normalize TCRbeta repertoire quantification. Starting from the raw public reads, TCRdb applied fastp trimming at Q25, assembled clones with MiXCR and retained in-frame beta chains. Every CDR3 protein is listed once, alongside the most common genes and DNA of its rows. The sample table shows approximately 800,000 distinct CDR3 sequences, and approximately 15% are seen once. Roughly 5% of the sample is taken by the ten largest.

V ends up 6 bases short and J 3 bases short, with an unmatched junction base count of 23. Reading the germline V gene gives CDR1 MNHNS and CDR2 SASEGT. The CDR3, cysteine through phenylalanine, is 19 amino acids long. Just CDR3 DNA is preserved here, 57 bases in frame from base 1. There are a few counts of this clonotype. Its antigen is not yet known. Base qualities were left out, and no much larger clone turns up one base away. This chain is built from TRBV6-1 and TRBJ2-7; the central 7 bases match TRBD1. Sequenced material: PBMCs, mostly from graft donor cells, taken 360 days after TCRalphabeta/CD19-depleted stem cell transplant. The receptor comes from a male patient younger than 18 who had a stem cell transplant for acute lymphoblastic leukemia, so the T cells may come from the graft donor. The CDR3 has the sequence CASSLTRQGEAEPNYEQYF. The DNA sequence is given as TGTGCCAGCAGCCTAACCCGACAGGGAGAGGCTGAGCCGAACTACGAGCAGTACTTC.